The 16 T cell receptor beta chains below were found in one sample sequenced in a study of blood T cell repertoires in COVID-19. Clones were sequenced by immunoSEQ multiplex PCR, and TCRdb holds only the in-frame ones, with some missing. The sample consists of roughly 180,000 clones, roughly 84% of them appearing once. Sequenced sample: PBMCs or T cells enriched from blood (not recorded which). These receptors all stem from a woman aged 60-75 years who had recovered from COVID-19.

This chain links TRBV28 with TRBJ1-6; 12 positions agree with TRBD1. Unmatched junction bases numbered 9, after V lost 6 bases and J lost 3 bases. The CDR3 contains 18 residues. Germline V gene sequence: CDR1 MDHEN, CDR2 SYDVKM. The DNA for the CDR3 is TGTGCCAGCAGCTCCGGGACAGGGGGCGTCTTCTATAATTCACCCCTCCACTTT. Translation gives CASSSGTGGVFYNSPLHF.

The V and J genes are TRBV28 and TRBJ2-1; 8 bases map to TRBD2. The CDR3 length is 17 residues. Germline-derived CDR1 and CDR2 are MDHEN and SYDVKM. J lost 1 base, V lost 3 bases, and 8 bases had no gene match. The CDR3: CASSFPREGGSYNEQFF. CDR3 sequence (DNA): TGTGCCAGCAGTTTCCCTCGGGAGGGGGGTTCCTACAATGAGCAGTTCTTC.

This chain uses TRBV2 with TRBJ2-7; D is ambiguous. V was clipped by 6 bases and J by 5 bases, with 8 bases between them. Germline V CDR1 and CDR2: SNHLY, FYNNEI. The CDR3 contains 11 residues. The CDR3 protein is CASSLKNEQYF. CDR3 in DNA: TGTGCCAGCAGCCTTAAAAACGAGCAGTACTTC.

This rearrangement joins TRBV5-1 to TRBJ2-1; TRBD2 matches 10 bases. V lost 0 bases, J lost 0 bases, and 3 bases stayed unmatched. The CDR3 is made up of 17 amino acids. CDR1 is SGHRS, CDR2 YFSETQ, per germline. The CDR3 coding sequence is TGCGCCAGCAGCTTGGGTAGCGGGGGGATCTCCTACAATGAGCAGTTCTTC. Residues: CASSLGSGGISYNEQFF.

This clone has only a few counts. The gene calls are TRBV28 and TRBJ2-1, with D tentatively TRBD1 (5 bases). The CDR3 consists of 12 residues. Trimming took off 8 bases at V and 5 bases at J, with 10 bases between the two ends. CDR1 and CDR2 from the germline V gene are MDHEN and SYDVKM. DNA of the CDR3: TGTGCCAGCTGGGGCCTACACAATGAGCAGTTCTTC. Translation: CASWGLHNEQFF. The entire variable domain, with the rest obtained from reference TRBV28 and TRBJ2-1, is as follows: DVKVTQSSRYLVKRTGEKVFLECVQDMDHENMFWYRQDPGLGLRLIYFSYDVKMKEKGDIPEGYSVSREKKERFSLILESASTNQTSMYLCASWGLHNEQFFGPGTRLTVL.

This chain uses TRBV6-5 with TRBJ1-5; TRBD1 agrees at 8 bases. The length of the CDR3 is 16 residues. With 3 bases clipped from V and 3 bases from J, the junction kept 7 bases outside the gene matches. Germline CDR1 is MNHEY and CDR2 is SVGAGI. CDR3 DNA sequence: TGTGCCAGCAGTTATGGGGCAGGGGGCAACAATCAGCCCCAGCATTTT. It specifies CASSYGAGGNNQPQHF.

This clone was observed once. V usage is TRBV6-5 and J usage is TRBJ1-3; D is unresolved. CDR1 is MNHEY, CDR2 SVGAGI, per germline. The CDR3 is made up of 13 amino acids. Trimming took 7 bases from V and 2 from J, leaving 9 bases between them. The CDR3 protein is CASTSGPGNTIYF. DNA of the CDR3: TGTGCCAGCACCTCTGGGCCTGGAAACACCATATATTTT.

The chain is built from TRBV4-1 and TRBJ2-6; possibly TRBD1 for D (6 bases). This CDR3 contains 19 residues. V lost 1 base to trimming and J lost 0 bases, with 16 bases between them. Germline V CDR1 and CDR2: MGHRA, YSYEKL. CDR3 sequence: CASSQVRSGGLSGANVLTF. CDR3 sequence (DNA): TGCGCCAGCAGCCAAGTCCGCAGTGGGGGCCTCTCTGGGGCCAACGTCCTGACTTTC.

V usage is TRBV19 and J usage is TRBJ1-5; D might be TRBD1 (6 bases). In germline, CDR1 is LNHDA, CDR2 SQIVND (reference sequence). This CDR3 has 15 residues. Trimming cost V 10 bases and J 5 bases, with 21 bases left between them. CDR3 sequence (DNA): TGTGCCACGACAAATAGGGGGGGGTACGATCAGCCCCAGCATTTT. Translation gives CATTNRGGYDQPQHF.

The gene calls are TRBV10-1 and TRBJ1-6; D remains ambiguous. Trimming removed 6 bases at V and 0 bases at J, with 18 bases between. CDR3 length: 18 residues. From germline, CDR1 is WNHNN and CDR2 SYGVQD (reference sequence). CDR3 amino acids: CASSGGGQSSSYNSPLHF. CDR3 bases: TGCGCCAGCAGCGGAGGAGGGCAGAGCAGCTCCTATAATTCACCCCTCCACTTT.

V is TRBV2 and J is TRBJ2-4; 11 positions agree with TRBD1. This CDR3 comprises 11 residues. Germline values: CDR1 SNHLY, CDR2 FYNNEI. V was pared by 6 bases and J by 13 bases, with 2 bases of the junction left unmatched. CDR3 DNA: TGTGCCAGCAGGGGACAGGGGGAACAGTACTTC. This codes for CASRGQGEQYF.

The J gene is TRBJ2-4, the V gene TRBV19, with 7 bases aligning to TRBD2. The CDR3 is 16 amino acids. V gave up 4 bases and J gave up 0 bases; unmatched junction bases: 6. CDR1 and CDR2 from the germline V gene are LNHDA and SQIVND (reference sequence). CDR3 DNA: TGTGCCAGTAGTAGTTTAGCGGGCCTAGCCAAAAACATTCAGTACTTC. Residues: CASSSLAGLAKNIQYF.

The chain is built from TRBV4-1 and TRBJ1-1, with D uncertain. The V gene lost 7 bases and the J gene lost 0 bases, with 6 bases spanning the gap. Per the germline V gene, CDR1 is MGHRA and CDR2 is YSYEKL. The CDR3 has 12 residues. The CDR3 nucleotides read TGCGCCAGCATGAGATTGAACACTGAAGCTTTCTTT. Encoded protein: CASMRLNTEAFF.

CDR3 sequence (DNA): TGTGCCAGCAGCTTCGGGACAGATAATTCACCCCTCCACTTT. It is translated as CASSFGTDNSPLHF. The rearrangement links TRBV7-3 to TRBJ1-6; TRBD1 matches at 7 bases. After removal of 3 bases from V and 5 bases from J, the junction contained 1 base not matched to a gene. CDR3 size: 14 residues. Germline V gene sequence: CDR1 SGHTA, CDR2 FQGTGA.

The rearrangement uses TRBV6-5 and TRBJ1-2, with TRBD1 identical over 10 bases. J gave up 0 bases and V 8 bases, and 6 bases lay outside the gene matches. Per germline, CDR1 MNHEY and CDR2 SVGAGI. The CDR3 totals 15 residues. The CDR3 loop is CASLGQGDANYGYTF. The CDR3 bases are TGTGCCAGCCTCGGACAGGGGGACGCTAACTATGGCTACACCTTC.

V and J are TRBV5-1 and TRBJ2-2; TRBD2 matches at 9 bases. This CDR3 contains 15 residues. Germline-derived CDR1 and CDR2 are SGHRS and YFSETQ. Losses at the gene ends were 7 bases for V and 4 bases for J; bases not matched to a gene: 8. The CDR3 nucleotides are TGCGCCAGCGGTAATCTAGCGGGGTCCACCGGGGAGCTGTTTTTT. Protein sequence: CASGNLAGSTGELFF.